This T cell receptor (beta chain) was captured in a study of blood T cell repertoires in COVID-19. For the study at large: Researchers got acute and convalescent COVID-19 samples from the United States, Italy and Spain.

Germline V gene data show CDR1 as SGHTA and CDR2 as FQGTGA. CDR3 length equals 13 residues. Trimming removed 5 bases from V and 6 bases from J, with 13 bases in between. In this sample, this clone turned up once. Methods used by the authors: The assay estimated nucleated cells by amplifying reference gene primers. The protocol was immunoSEQ multiplex PCR, while the TCRdb copy is restricted to in-frame clones and leaves out a portion. V and J calls and clone size follow that table, whereas D and trimming were derived from the DNA. The table shows some 340,000 clones, with 90% to 95% occurring only once.

The source of this sequence is a woman in her twenties or thirties who had been exposed to COVID-19. Material for sequencing was PBMCs or T cells enriched from blood (not recorded which). The chain carries TRBV7-3 and TRBJ1-1; D unclear. The CDR3 loop is CASSGGFRPEAFF. In DNA form, the CDR3 reads TGTGCCAGCAGCGGCGGTTTTAGGCCTGAAGCTTTCTTT.